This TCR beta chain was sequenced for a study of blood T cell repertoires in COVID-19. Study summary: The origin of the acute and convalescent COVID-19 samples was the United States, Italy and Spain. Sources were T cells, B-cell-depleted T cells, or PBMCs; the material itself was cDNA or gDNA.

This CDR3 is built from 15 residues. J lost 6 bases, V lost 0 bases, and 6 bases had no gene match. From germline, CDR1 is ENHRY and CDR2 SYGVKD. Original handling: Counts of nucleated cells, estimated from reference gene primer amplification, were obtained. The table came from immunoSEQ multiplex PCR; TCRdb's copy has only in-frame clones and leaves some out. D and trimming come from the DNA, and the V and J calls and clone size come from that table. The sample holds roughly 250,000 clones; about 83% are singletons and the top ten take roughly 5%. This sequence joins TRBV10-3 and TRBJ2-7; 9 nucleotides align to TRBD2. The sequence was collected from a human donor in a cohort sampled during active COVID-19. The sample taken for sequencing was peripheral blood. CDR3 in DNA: TGTGCCATCAGTGAGTCGTCGGGCGGGAGGGGCGAGCAGTACTTC. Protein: CAISESSGGRGEQYF.